This TCR beta chain appears in the sequencing data of a study of control samples from healthy donors and cancer patients. V was trimmed by 5 bases and J by 6 bases, leaving 20 bases between them. There are 15 residues in the CDR3. Germline assignment: CDR1 MNHNY and CDR2 SVGAGI (reference sequence). Sequencing used immunoSEQ multiplex PCR; TCRdb keeps in-frame clones, though not all of them. The data contain about 84,000 clones, approximately 80% of them singletons. The sequencing sample was made of PBMCs. The chain is built from TRBV6-6 and TRBJ2-7, with a weak D call TRBD2 (5 bases). This clonotype was obtained from a man in his sixties with head and neck cancer. The CDR3 spells CASSALGPEVGEQYF. Here the CDR3 DNA reads TGTGCCAGCAGTGCCCTGGGTCCGGAGGTGGGCGAGCAGTACTTC.